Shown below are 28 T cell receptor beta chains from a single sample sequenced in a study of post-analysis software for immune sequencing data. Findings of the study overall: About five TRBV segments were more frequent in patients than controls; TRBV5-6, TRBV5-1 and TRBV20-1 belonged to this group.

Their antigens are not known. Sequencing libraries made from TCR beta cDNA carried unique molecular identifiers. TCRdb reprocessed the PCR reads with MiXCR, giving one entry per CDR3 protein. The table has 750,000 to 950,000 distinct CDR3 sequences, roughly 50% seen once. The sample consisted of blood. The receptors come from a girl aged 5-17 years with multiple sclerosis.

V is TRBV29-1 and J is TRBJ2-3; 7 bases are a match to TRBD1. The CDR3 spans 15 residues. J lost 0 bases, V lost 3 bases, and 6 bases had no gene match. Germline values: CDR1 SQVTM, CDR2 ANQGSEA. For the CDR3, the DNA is TGCAGCGTTGACCGCCGGGACAGAAGCACAGATACGCAGTATTTT. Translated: CSVDRRDRSTDTQYF.

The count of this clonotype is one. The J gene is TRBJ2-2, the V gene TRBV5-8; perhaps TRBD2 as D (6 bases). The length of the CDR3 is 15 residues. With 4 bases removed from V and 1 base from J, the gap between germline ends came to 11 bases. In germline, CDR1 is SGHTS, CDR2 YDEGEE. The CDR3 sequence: CASSVSGRNTGELFF. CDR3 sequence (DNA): TGTGCCAGCAGCGTATCCGGGAGGAACACCGGGGAGCTGTTTTTT.

CDR3 loop: CSALRLAGGRNEQFF. The DNA of the CDR3 is TGCAGTGCATTACGACTAGCGGGGGGGCGCAATGAGCAGTTCTTC. The rearrangement links TRBV20-1 to TRBJ2-1, with TRBD2 matching 14 bases. J lost 6 bases, V lost 6 bases, and 7 bases had no gene match. This CDR3 is 15 amino acids long. The germline CDR1 and CDR2 sequences are DFQATT and SNEGSKA (reference sequence).

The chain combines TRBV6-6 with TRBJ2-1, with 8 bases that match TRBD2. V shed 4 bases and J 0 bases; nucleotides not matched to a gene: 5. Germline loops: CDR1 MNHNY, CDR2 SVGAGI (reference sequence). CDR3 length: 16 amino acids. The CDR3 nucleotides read TGTGCCAGCAGTTCTTTAGCGGGGTACTCCTACAATGAGCAGTTCTTC. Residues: CASSSLAGYSYNEQFF.

The CDR3 coding sequence is TGTGCCAGCAGTTTAGCCCCGGGTTCGAGGGGAAAACTGTTTTTT. The encoded protein is CASSLAPGSRGKLFF. The V and J genes are TRBV12-3 or TRBV12-4 and TRBJ1-4, with D possibly TRBD1 on 5 matching bases. V dropped 0 bases and J dropped 10 bases, with 15 bases sitting between them. The CDR3 sequence is 15 residues long.

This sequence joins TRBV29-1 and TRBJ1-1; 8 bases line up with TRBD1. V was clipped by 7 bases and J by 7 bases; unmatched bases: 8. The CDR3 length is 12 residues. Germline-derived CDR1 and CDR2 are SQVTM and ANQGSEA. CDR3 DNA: TGCAGCGAGGGGACAGGCGATTATGAAGCTTTCTTT. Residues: CSEGTGDYEAFF.

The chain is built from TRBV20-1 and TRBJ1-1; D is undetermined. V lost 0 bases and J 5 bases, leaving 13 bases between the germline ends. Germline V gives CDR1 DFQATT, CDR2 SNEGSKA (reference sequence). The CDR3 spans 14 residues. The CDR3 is CSARDRLRGTEAFF. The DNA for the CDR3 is TGCAGTGCTAGAGATCGTCTGAGAGGTACTGAAGCTTTCTTT.

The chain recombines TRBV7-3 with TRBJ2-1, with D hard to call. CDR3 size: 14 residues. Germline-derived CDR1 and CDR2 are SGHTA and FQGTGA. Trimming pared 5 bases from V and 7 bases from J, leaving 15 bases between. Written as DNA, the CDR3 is TGTGCCAGCAGCACACCGGCCCTACGGAATGAGCAGTTCTTC. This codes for CASSTPALRNEQFF.

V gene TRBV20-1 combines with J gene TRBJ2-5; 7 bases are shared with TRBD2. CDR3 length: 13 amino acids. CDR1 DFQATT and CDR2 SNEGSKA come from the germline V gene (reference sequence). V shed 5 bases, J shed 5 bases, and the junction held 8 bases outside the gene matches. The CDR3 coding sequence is TGCAGTGCTGATACGGACGGGAGGGAGACCCAGTACTTC. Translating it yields CSADTDGRETQYF.

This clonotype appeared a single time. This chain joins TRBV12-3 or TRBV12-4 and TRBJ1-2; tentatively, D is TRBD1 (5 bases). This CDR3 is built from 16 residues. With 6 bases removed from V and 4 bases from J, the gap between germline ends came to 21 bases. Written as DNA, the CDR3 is TGTGCCAGCAGAGGGGTTGTGGGGGTTTGGAGCTATGGCTACACCTTC. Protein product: CASRGVVGVWSYGYTF.

Here the CDR3 reads CASSLMGQGGTDTQYF. The CDR3 coding sequence is TGTGCCAGCAGCTTGATGGGACAGGGGGGGACAGATACGCAGTATTTT. This chain uses TRBV5-8 with TRBJ2-3; 11 bases match TRBD1. Germline V CDR1 and CDR2: SGHTS, YDEGEE. CDR3 length equals 16 residues. V lost 1 base, J lost 3 bases, and 4 bases stayed unmatched.

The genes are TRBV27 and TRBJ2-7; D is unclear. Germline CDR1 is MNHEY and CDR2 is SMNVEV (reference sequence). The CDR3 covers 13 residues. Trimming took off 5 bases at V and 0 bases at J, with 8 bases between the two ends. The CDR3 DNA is TGTGCCAGCAGTCCCAGCTACTCCTACGAGCAGTACTTC. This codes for CASSPSYSYEQYF.

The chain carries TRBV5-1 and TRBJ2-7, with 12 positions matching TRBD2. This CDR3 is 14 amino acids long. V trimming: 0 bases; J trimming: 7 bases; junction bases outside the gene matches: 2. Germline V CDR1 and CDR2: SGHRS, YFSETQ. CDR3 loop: CASSLGLAGEEQYF. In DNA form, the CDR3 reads TGCGCCAGCAGCTTGGGACTAGCGGGGGAAGAGCAGTACTTC.

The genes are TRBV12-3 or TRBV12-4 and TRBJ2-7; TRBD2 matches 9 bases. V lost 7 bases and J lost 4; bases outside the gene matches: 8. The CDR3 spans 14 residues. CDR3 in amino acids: CASTRAGGTYEQYF. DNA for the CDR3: TGTGCCAGCACCAGGGCGGGAGGGACTTACGAGCAGTACTTC.

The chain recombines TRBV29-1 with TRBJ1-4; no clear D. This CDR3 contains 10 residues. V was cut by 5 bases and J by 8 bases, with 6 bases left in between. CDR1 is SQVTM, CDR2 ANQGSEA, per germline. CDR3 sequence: CSVLGEKLFF. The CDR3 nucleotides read TGCAGCGTTCTAGGGGAAAAACTGTTTTTT.

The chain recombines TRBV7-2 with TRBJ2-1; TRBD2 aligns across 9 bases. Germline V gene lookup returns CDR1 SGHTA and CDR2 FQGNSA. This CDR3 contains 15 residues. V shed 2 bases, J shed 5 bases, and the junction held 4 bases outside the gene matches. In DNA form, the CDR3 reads TGTGCCAGCAGCTTAAAAGCGGGGGGTAACAATGAGCAGTTCTTC. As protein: CASSLKAGGNNEQFF.

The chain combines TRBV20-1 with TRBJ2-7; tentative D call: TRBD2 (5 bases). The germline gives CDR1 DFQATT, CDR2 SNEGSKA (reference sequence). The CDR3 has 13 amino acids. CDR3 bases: TGCAGCTCCCCAAGGACTGGATACAATGAGCAGTACTTC. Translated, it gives CSSPRTGYNEQYF.

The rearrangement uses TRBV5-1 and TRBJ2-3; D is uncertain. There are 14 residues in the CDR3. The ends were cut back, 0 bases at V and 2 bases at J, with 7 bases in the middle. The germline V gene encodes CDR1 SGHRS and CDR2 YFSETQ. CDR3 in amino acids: CASSLEPSTDTQYF. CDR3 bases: TGCGCCAGCAGCTTGGAACCGTCCACAGATACGCAGTATTTT.

In DNA form, the CDR3 reads TGCAGCCGTCGAGGGGTTCGGGAGACCCAGTACTTC. Translated: CSRRGVRETQYF. The gene calls are TRBV29-1 and TRBJ2-7; D may correspond to TRBD1 or TRBD2 (5 bases each). TRBJ2-5 explains the end of the DNA better; the J call may be wrong. The germline V gene has CDR1 SQVTM and CDR2 ANQGSEA. There are 12 residues in the CDR3.

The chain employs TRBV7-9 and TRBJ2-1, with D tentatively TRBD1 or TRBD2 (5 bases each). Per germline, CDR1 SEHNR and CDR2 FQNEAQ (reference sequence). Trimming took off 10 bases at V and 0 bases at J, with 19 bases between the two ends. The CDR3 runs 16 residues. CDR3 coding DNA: TGTGCCAACAGGTGGGGGTCGGAAAGCTCCTACAATGAGCAGTTCTTC. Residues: CANRWGSESSYNEQFF.

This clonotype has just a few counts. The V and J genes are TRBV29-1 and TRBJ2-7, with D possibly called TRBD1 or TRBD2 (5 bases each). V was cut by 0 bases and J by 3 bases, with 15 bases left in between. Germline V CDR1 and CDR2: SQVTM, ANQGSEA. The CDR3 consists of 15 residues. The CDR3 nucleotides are TGCAGCGTTGAAGATCGGGACGGTTTGGGCTACGAGCAGTACTTC. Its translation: CSVEDRDGLGYEQYF.

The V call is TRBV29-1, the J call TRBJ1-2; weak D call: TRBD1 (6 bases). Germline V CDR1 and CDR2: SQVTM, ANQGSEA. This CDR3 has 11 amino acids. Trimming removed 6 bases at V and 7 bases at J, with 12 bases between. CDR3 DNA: TGCAGCGTAGAAACAGGGTTTGGCTACACCTTC. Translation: CSVETGFGYTF.

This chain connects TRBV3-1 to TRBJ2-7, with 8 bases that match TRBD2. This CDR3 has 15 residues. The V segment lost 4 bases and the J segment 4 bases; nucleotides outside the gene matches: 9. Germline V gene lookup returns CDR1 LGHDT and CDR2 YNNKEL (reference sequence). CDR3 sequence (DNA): TGTGCCAGCAGCCGCCCGGGACGGGGGGGTTACGAGCAGTACTTC. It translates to CASSRPGRGGYEQYF.

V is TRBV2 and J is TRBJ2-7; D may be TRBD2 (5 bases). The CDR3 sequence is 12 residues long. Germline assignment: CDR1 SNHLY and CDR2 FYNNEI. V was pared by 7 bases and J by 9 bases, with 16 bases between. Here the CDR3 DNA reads TGTGCCAGCAAACCAGGTCGGAGCGGGCAGTACTTC. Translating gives CASKPGRSGQYF.

The CDR3 region is CASRGTLFYEQYF. The DNA of the CDR3 is TGTGCCAGCCGGGGAACTTTATTCTACGAGCAGTACTTC. The chain employs TRBV27 and TRBJ2-7; possible D gene TRBD2, 5 bases. The CDR3 is made up of 13 amino acids. Trimming stripped 8 bases from V and 3 bases from J, with 14 bases between. The germline V gene encodes CDR1 MNHEY and CDR2 SMNVEV (reference sequence).

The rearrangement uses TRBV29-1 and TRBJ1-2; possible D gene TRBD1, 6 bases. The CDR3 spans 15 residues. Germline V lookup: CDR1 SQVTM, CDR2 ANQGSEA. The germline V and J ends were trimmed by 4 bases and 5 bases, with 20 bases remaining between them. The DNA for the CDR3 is TGCAGCGTTGGGGGACCTCGGACAGAGGGATATGGCTACACCTTC. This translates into CSVGGPRTEGYGYTF.

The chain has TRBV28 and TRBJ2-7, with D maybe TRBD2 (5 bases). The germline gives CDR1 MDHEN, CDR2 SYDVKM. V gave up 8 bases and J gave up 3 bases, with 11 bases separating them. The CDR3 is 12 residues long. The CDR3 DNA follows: TGTGCCAGCGCCGGGGTAAACTACGAGCAGTACTTC. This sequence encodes CASAGVNYEQYF.

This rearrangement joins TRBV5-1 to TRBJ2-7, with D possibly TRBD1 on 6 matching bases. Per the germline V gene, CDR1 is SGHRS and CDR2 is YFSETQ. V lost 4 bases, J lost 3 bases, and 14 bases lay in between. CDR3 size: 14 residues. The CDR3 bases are TGCGCCAGCAGCCGGGACATCGGGCGCTACGAGCAGTACTTC. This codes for CASSRDIGRYEQYF.